This T cell receptor beta chain appears in the sequencing data of a study of Ad26.COV2.S vaccination and SARS-CoV-2 variants. Study-wide context: The study gave Ad26.COV2.S intramuscularly, once or twice 56 days apart. Study findings and constraints: While placebo recipients had lower spike-specific TCR breadth, vaccine recipients had more. Substantial post-vaccination breadth of spike-specific CD8+ and CD4+ T cell responses was reported.

As concerns this clone: Its antigen is unidentified.

This CDR3 region has 14 residues. Germline V lookup: CDR1 SGHDT, CDR2 YYEEEE. V gave up 1 base and J gave up 1 base, with 8 bases separating them. Method: immunoSEQ multiplex PCR; TCRdb's copy keeps in-frame clones and lacks some. The sample lists 350,000 to 450,000 clones, approximately 90% seen once, with more than 1.5% in the top ten. As to treatment: roughly 20 received Ad26.COV2.S at low or high dose, single or two shots; a few received placebo; per-sample allocation not given. Samples analyzed were those drawn on day 63 after the first vaccine or placebo injection. The chain combines TRBV5-6 with TRBJ2-5; possible D gene TRBD1, 6 bases. The sequenced sample was peripheral blood, obtained in a trial of Ad26.COV2.S vaccine versus placebo. This receptor was identified in a person aged 18-65 years who received the Ad26.COV2.S COVID-19 vaccine or a placebo. The CDR3 sequence is CASSLTGSQETQYF. CDR3 bases: TGTGCCAGCAGCTTGACAGGGTCCCAAGAGACCCAGTACTTC.